This T cell receptor (beta chain) was sequenced during a study of immune cell composition in non-small cell lung cancer (TCRdb year 2017). Context from the whole study: Histologic subtype, mostly lung adenocarcinoma or squamous cell carcinoma, was determined with H&E together with p63, CK5, Napsin A and TTF-1 immunohistochemistry. TCR-beta sequencing from Adaptive Biotechnologies was done on approximately 35 paired sets of NSCLC tumour and non-adjacent lung specimens and on about two dozen tumour-only specimens. Supplementary cohort #1, some 10 lung adenocarcinoma cases, had paired tumour/lung TCR-beta sequencing and TIL populations generated to assess tumour reactivity. Several tumour specimens with TCR-beta data were rare histological subtypes and were excluded from the subtype comparisons. What the work shows at the level of the full study, not this receptor alone: Tumour-associated clones >0.5% were found in nearly half of NSCLC cases, namely in about 30% of adenocarcinomas versus 75% of squamous carcinomas. No significant correlation was found between tumour TCR-beta clonality and smoking pack-years. Compared with lung adenocarcinoma tumours, lung squamous cell carcinoma showed significantly higher Top 10 clone scores and productive clonality. In ten to eleven adenocarcinoma cases, maximal tumour-associated clone frequency correlated strongly with TIL tumour reactivity, whereas overall clonality did not. The reactivity cohort contained only around eleven cases, and the tumour-reactive clones were not shown to have sequences in common with the dominant in vivo tumour-associated clones.

This clone was observed once. No cognate antigen has been identified for it. Base qualities are not provided; no much larger clone lies one nucleotide away. A two-step multiplex PCR was used to amplify TCR-beta CDR3 regions from genomic DNA, and Illumina-compatible adaptors were added in the second step. As a commercial immunoSEQ service, TCR-beta immunosequencing was carried out on an Illumina platform. From the authors' description of their analysis: Repertoires were summarised as Top 10 Clones, the percentage of T-cell templates from the ten most frequent sequences, and productive clonality. Values for productive clonality spanned 0 to 1, where a value of 1 indicated a monoclonal population. Tumour-associated clones were defined as sequences comprising at least 0.1% of tumour T-cell templates but absent from matched non-adjacent lung, identified via log10 scatter plots. Analyses were done in GraphPad Prism7 and R, with Student's t-tests for two-group comparisons, ANOVA for stages, and linear regression for relationships. TCRdb limited this immuneACCESS table to in-frame rearrangements with V and J called. A share of clones is missing; checked studies link under half to unresolved V genes, and the rest is unexplained. From that table come the V and J calls and clone size; the DNA was used to work out D and trimming. This sample has around 10,000 clones in its table, and around 68% of those were observed once. Clones ranked in the top ten supply around 10% of the sample.

The CDR3 runs 16 residues from the cysteine to the phenylalanine. Here the CDR3 DNA is all that survives: 48 bases in frame from base 1. V loses 4 bases of germline sequence and J loses 0 bases, and the interval between the two ends is 10 bases. The germline V gene encodes CDR1 SGHAT and CDR2 FQNNGV. Frozen aliquots of unsorted single-cell suspensions were used for genomic DNA extraction with the QIAamp DNA kit. The tumour samples consisted of surgically resected non-small cell lung cancer tissue. Tissues were received within 2 hours of resection and processed immediately into single-cell suspensions. Tissue was broken up mechanically, digested enzymatically with DNase I, collagenase I and hyaluronidase for roughly 30 minutes at 37 degrees C, and then filtered and RBC-lysed.

The V gene is TRBV11-2 and the J gene is TRBJ1-6; no D gene can be assigned with confidence. This clonotype was sampled from a human donor with non-small cell lung cancer. Sequenced input: lung tumor tissue. The CDR3 loop reads CASSSDLSSYNSPLHF. DNA sequence: TGTGCCAGCAGCTCGGACCTGAGCTCCTATAATTCACCCCTCCACTTT.